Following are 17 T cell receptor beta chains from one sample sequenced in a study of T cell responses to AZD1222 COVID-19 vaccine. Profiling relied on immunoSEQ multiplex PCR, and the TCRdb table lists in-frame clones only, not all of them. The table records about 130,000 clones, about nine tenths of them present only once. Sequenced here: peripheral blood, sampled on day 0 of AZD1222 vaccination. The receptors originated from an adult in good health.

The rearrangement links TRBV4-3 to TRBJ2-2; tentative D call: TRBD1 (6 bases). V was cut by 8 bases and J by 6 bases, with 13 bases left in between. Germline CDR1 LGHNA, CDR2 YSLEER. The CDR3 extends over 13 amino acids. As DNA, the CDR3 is TGCGCCAGCGGTACAGGGATCTCCGGGGAGCTGTTTTTT. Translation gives CASGTGISGELFF.

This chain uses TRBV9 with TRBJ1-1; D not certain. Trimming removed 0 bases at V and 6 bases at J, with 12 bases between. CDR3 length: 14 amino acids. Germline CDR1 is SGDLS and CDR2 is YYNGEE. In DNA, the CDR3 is TGTGCCAGCAGCGTAGAAGATGGGTCCCCTGAAGCTTTCTTT. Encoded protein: CASSVEDGSPEAFF. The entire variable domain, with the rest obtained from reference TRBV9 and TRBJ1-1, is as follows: DSGVTQTPKHLITATGQRVTLRCSPRSGDLSVYWYQQSLDQGLQFLIQYYNGEERAKGNILERFSAQQFPDLHSELNLSSLELGDSALYFCASSVEDGSPEAFFGQGTRLTVV.

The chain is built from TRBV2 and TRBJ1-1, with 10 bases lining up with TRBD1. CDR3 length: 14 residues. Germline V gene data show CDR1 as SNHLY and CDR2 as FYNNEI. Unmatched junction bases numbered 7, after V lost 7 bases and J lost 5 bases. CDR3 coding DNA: TGTGCCAGCACCGGACAGGGGGGCTGGACTGAAGCTTTCTTT. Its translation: CASTGQGGWTEAFF. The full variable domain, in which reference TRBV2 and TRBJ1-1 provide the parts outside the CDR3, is EPEVTQTPSHQVTQMGQEVILRCVPISNHLYFYWYRQILGQKVEFLVSFYNNEISEKSEIFDDQFSVERPDGSNFTLKIRSTKLEDSAMYFCASTGQGGWTEAFFGQGTRLTVV.

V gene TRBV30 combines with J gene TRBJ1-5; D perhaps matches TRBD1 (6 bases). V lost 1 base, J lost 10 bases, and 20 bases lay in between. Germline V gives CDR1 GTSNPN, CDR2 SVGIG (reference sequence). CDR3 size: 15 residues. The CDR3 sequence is CAWSEAAAWGQPQHF. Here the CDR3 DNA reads TGTGCCTGGAGTGAGGCGGCGGCCTGGGGGCAACCCCAGCATTTT.

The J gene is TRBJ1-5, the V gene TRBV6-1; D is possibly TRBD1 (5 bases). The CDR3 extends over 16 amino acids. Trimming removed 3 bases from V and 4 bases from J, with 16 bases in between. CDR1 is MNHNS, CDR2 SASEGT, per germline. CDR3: CASSDPGQGGNQPQHF. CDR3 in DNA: TGTGCCAGCAGTGACCCAGGGCAGGGAGGTAATCAGCCCCAGCATTTT.

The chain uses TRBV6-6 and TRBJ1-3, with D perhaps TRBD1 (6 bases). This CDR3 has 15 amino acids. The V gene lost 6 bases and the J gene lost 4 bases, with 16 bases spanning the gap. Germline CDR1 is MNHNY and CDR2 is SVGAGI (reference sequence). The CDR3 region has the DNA TGTGCCAGCAGGCCTACCCAGGGGTCCGGAAACACCATATATTTT. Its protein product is CASRPTQGSGNTIYF.

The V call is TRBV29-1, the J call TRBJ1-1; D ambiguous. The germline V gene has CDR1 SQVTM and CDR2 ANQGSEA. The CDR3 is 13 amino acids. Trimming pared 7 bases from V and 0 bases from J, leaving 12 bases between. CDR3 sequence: CSGLKDMNTEAFF. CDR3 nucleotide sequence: TGCAGCGGCCTAAAAGACATGAACACTGAAGCTTTCTTT.

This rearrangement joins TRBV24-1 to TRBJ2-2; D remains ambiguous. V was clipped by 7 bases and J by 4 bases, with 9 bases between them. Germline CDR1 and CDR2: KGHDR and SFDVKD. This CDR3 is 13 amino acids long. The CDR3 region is CATRRTATGELFF. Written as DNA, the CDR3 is TGTGCCACCAGGCGGACCGCCACCGGGGAGCTGTTTTTT.

The CDR3 coding sequence is TGTGCCAGCAGCTCTAGACCAGGGCTCTACGAGCAGTACTTC. Translation gives CASSSRPGLYEQYF. V is TRBV11-2 and J is TRBJ2-7; D is possibly TRBD1 (5 bases). The CDR3 extends over 14 amino acids. Trimming shortened V by 4 bases and J by 3 bases, and 13 bases separated the two germline ends. Germline CDR1 SGHAT, CDR2 FQNNGV.

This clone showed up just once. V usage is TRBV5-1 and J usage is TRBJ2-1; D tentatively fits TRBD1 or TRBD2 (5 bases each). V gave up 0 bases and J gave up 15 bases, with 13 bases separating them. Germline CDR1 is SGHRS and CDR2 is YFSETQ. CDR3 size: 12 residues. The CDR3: CASSLEVGGRFF. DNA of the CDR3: TGCGCCAGCAGCTTGGAGGTTGGGGGTCGGTTCTTC.

CDR3 in DNA: TGTGCCTGGAGTGGATTAGCGGGGGGACCCTTCACAGATACGCAGTATTTT. Translating it yields CAWSGLAGGPFTDTQYF. The V gene is TRBV30, the J gene TRBJ2-3; 10 nucleotides agree with TRBD2. Germline V gene lookup returns CDR1 GTSNPN and CDR2 SVGIG (reference sequence). This CDR3 has 17 amino acids. Unmatched junction bases numbered 9, after V lost 1 base and J lost 2 bases.

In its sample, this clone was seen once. In nucleotides, the CDR3 is TGTGCCAGCAGTCACAGGGCCAGGGAGGACAATGAGCAGTTCTTC. Its translation is CASSHRAREDNEQFF. The chain carries TRBV25-1 and TRBJ2-1; D might be TRBD1 or TRBD2, each matching 6 bases. Germline lookup yields CDR1 MGHDK and CDR2 SYGVNS. The CDR3 has 15 residues. The V and J ends lost 5 bases and 5 bases respectively, with 16 bases between them.

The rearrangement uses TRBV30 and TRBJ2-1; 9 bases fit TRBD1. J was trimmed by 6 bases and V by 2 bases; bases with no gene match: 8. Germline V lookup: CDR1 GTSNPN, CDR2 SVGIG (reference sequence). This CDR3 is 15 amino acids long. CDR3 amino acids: CAWSSGQGSGNEQFF. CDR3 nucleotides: TGTGCCTGGAGTTCTGGACAGGGGAGTGGCAATGAGCAGTTCTTC. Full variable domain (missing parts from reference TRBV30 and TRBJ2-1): SQTIHQWPATLVQPVGSPLSLECTVEGTSNPNLYWYRQAAGRGLQLLFYSVGIGQISSEVPQNLSASRPQDRQFILSSKKLLLSDSGFYLCAWSSGQGSGNEQFFGPGTRLTVL.

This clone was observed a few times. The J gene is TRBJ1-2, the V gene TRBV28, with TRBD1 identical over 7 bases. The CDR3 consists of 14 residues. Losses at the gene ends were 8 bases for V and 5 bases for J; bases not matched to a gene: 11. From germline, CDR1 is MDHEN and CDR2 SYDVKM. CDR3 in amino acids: CASVFAGQSYGYTF. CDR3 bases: TGTGCCAGCGTCTTCGCGGGACAGAGTTATGGCTACACCTTC.

The CDR3 region is CASSLRQGDIPLHF. The DNA of the CDR3 is TGTGCCAGCAGTTTACGGCAGGGGGATATACCCCTCCACTTT. The genes are TRBV28 and TRBJ1-6; TRBD1 matches 7 bases. The germline CDR1 and CDR2 sequences are MDHEN and SYDVKM. CDR3 size: 14 residues. J lost 12 bases, V lost 2 bases, and 7 bases had no gene match.

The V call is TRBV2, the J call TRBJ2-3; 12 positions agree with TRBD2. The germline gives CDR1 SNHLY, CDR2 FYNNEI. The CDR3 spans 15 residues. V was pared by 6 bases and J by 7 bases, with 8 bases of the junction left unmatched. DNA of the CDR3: TGTGCCAGCAGCCTAGCGGGGGGGATACCGCATACGCAGTATTTT. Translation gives CASSLAGGIPHTQYF. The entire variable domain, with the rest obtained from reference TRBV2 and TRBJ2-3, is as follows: EPEVTQTPSHQVTQMGQEVILRCVPISNHLYFYWYRQILGQKVEFLVSFYNNEISEKSEIFDDQFSVERPDGSNFTLKIRSTKLEDSAMYFCASSLAGGIPHTQYFGPGTRLTVL.

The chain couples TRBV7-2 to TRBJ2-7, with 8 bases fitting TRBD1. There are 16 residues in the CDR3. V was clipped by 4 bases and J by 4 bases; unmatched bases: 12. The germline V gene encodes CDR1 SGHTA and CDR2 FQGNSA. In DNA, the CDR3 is TGTGCCAGCAGCTACGGTAGGCGTCAGGGGGCTTACGAGCAGTACTTC. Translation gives CASSYGRRQGAYEQYF.